Presented here are 15 T cell receptor beta chains from one specimen sequenced in a study of blood T cell repertoires in COVID-19. TCRdb's table, derived via immunoSEQ multiplex PCR, lists solely in-frame clones and lacks some. The sample records under 300,000 clones, more than 70% being singletons. Specimen: peripheral blood. Receptor source: a woman aged 40 to 50 who had recovered from COVID-19.

This chain links TRBV5-4 with TRBJ2-2; TRBD2 matches 7 bases. Germline V gene data show CDR1 as SGHNT and CDR2 as YYREEE (reference sequence). With V trimmed by 4 bases and J by 3 bases, 9 bases remained unmatched. The CDR3 sequence is 16 residues long. Here the CDR3 reads CASSRPAGADTGELFF. In DNA, the CDR3 is TGTGCCAGCAGCCGTCCGGCGGGAGCGGACACCGGGGAGCTGTTTTTT.

J is TRBJ2-3 and V is TRBV3-1 (or the pseudogene TRBV3-2), with D perhaps TRBD2 (5 bases). The CDR3 sequence is 13 residues long. The germline V gene has CDR1 LGHDT and CDR2 YNNKEL (reference sequence). Deletions cut 0 bases from V and 8 bases from J, with 9 bases between. The CDR3 loop is CASSQDTRGTQYF. The DNA for the CDR3 is TGTGCCAGCAGCCAAGATACCCGGGGTACGCAGTATTTT.

CDR3 DNA sequence: TGCGCCAGCAGCCTTCGGAGAGGCAGCACAGATACGCAGTATTTT. It encodes CASSLRRGSTDTQYF. The J gene is TRBJ2-3, the V gene TRBV4-3; D is undetermined. The V end lost 4 bases, the J end lost 0 bases, and 11 bases lay between the germline ends. Germline CDR1 and CDR2: LGHNA and YSLEER. CDR3 length: 15 residues.

V gene TRBV5-6 combines with J gene TRBJ2-7, with D hard to call. V lost 1 base and J lost 0, with 11 bases in between. The CDR3 is made up of 15 amino acids. Germline V gene sequence: CDR1 SGHDT, CDR2 YYEEEE. CDR3 sequence reads: CASSLRLESSYEQYF. For the CDR3, the DNA is TGTGCCAGCAGCTTGCGACTGGAGAGCTCCTACGAGCAGTACTTC.

V gene TRBV3-1 (or the pseudogene TRBV3-2) combines with J gene TRBJ1-2, with 8 bases lining up with TRBD1. With 5 bases clipped from V and 4 bases from J, the junction kept 3 bases outside the gene matches. The CDR3 length is 13 residues. Germline V gene sequence: CDR1 LGHDT, CDR2 YNNKEL (reference sequence). In DNA form, the CDR3 reads TGTGCCAGCAGCTCGGACAGGGCCTATGGCTACACCTTC. Translated, it gives CASSSDRAYGYTF.

In the case of this clone: Other DNA sequences in the same sample also yield this CDR3. The J gene is TRBJ2-5, the V gene TRBV5-4; 7 positions match TRBD2. The CDR3 consists of 14 residues. The J segment lost 2 bases and the V segment lost 0 bases, leaving 1 base of the junction unmatched. From germline, CDR1 is SGHNT and CDR2 YYREEE (reference sequence). CDR3 residues: CASSLVGGQETQYF. The DNA for the CDR3 is TGTGCCAGCAGCTTGGTCGGGGGGCAAGAGACCCAGTACTTC.

The chain employs TRBV11-3 and TRBJ2-7, with D maybe TRBD2 (5 bases). Germline loops: CDR1 SGHNT, CDR2 YENEEA. The CDR3 has 12 residues. Trimming stripped 8 bases from V and 2 bases from J, with 10 bases between. CDR3 protein: CASSGNPYEQYF. Here the CDR3 DNA reads TGTGCCAGCTCGGGGAATCCCTACGAGCAGTACTTC. Full variable domain (rest looked up from reference TRBV11-3 and TRBJ2-7): EAGVVQSPRYKIIEKKQPVAFWCNPISGHNTLYWYLQNLGQGPELLIRYENEEAVDDSQLPKDRFSAERLKGVDSTLKIQPAELGDSAVYLCASSGNPYEQYFGPGTRLTVT.

This clone was seen once. The V and J genes are TRBV6-2 or TRBV6-3 and TRBJ2-7; 8 positions agree with TRBD2. With V trimmed by 4 bases and J by 1 base, 9 bases remained unmatched. Germline V gene sequence: CDR1 MNHEY, CDR2 SVGEGT. The CDR3 length is 16 residues. CDR3 nucleotides: TGTGCCAGCAGTTCTAACGGGAGGGGAAATTCCTACGAGCAGTACTTC. It encodes CASSSNGRGNSYEQYF.

This sequence joins TRBV5-5 and TRBJ1-5; unclear D gene. Per germline, CDR1 SGHKS and CDR2 YYEKEE (reference sequence). The CDR3 sequence is 16 residues long. V lost 4 bases and J lost 0, with 14 bases in between. The CDR3 DNA reads as TGTGCCAGCAGCGACGGTGAGGATTATAGCAATCAGCCCCAGCATTTT. Amino acids: CASSDGEDYSNQPQHF.

This chain links TRBV7-2 with TRBJ1-1; D gene ambiguous. The CDR3 is 14 amino acids. Per germline, CDR1 SGHTA and CDR2 FQGNSA. V was shortened by 3 bases and J by 1 base, with 9 bases between the two germline ends. The CDR3: CASSFSAGNTEAFF. In DNA form, the CDR3 reads TGTGCCAGCAGCTTCTCTGCGGGGAACACTGAAGCTTTCTTT. Filled out from reference TRBV7-2 and TRBJ1-1, the complete variable domain reads GAGVSQSPSNKVTEKGKDVELRCDPISGHTALYWYRQSLGQGLEFLIYFQGNSAPDKSGLPSDRFSAERTGGSVSTLTIQRTQQEDSAVYLCASSFSAGNTEAFFGQGTRLTVV.

The chain is built from TRBV27 and TRBJ2-2, with 7 bases fitting TRBD2. The V gene's germline CDR1 is MNHEY and CDR2 SMNVEV (reference sequence). The ends lost 5 bases at V and 1 base at J; junction bases unmatched: 7. The CDR3 contains 16 residues. CDR3 sequence (DNA): TGTGCCAGCAGTCACCGAATAGCGGGGAACACCGGGGAGCTGTTTTTT. Protein: CASSHRIAGNTGELFF.

The chain couples TRBV19 to TRBJ2-7, with TRBD1 identical over 8 bases. V lost 6 bases and J lost 1; bases outside the gene matches: 2. Per germline, CDR1 LNHDA and CDR2 SQIVND (reference sequence). The CDR3 is made up of 13 amino acids. CDR3 residues: CASRNRGSYEQYF. The CDR3 nucleotides are TGTGCCAGTAGAAACAGGGGGTCCTACGAGCAGTACTTC.

This sequence joins TRBV30 and TRBJ1-1, with TRBD1 matching over 8 bases. The J segment lost 5 bases and the V segment lost 4 bases, leaving 6 bases of the junction unmatched. The CDR3 length is 13 residues. Germline V gene lookup returns CDR1 GTSNPN and CDR2 SVGIG (reference sequence). The CDR3 is CAWNQGAGTEAFF. CDR3 coding DNA: TGTGCCTGGAATCAGGGGGCCGGTACTGAAGCTTTCTTT.

This clone showed up just a few times. J is TRBJ2-5 and V is TRBV3-1 (or the pseudogene TRBV3-2); the match to TRBD2 covers 11 bases. CDR1 and CDR2 (germline): LGHDT, YNNKEL (reference sequence). This CDR3 spans 17 amino acids. The V and J ends lost 3 bases and 5 bases, in that order; junction bases with no gene match: 11. The CDR3 region has the DNA TGTGCCAGCAGCCATAAGAGAACTAGCGGGGGTGGGGAGACCCAGTACTTC. Translation: CASSHKRTSGGGETQYF.

J is TRBJ2-6 and V is TRBV9; D uncertain. Germline V gene data show CDR1 as SGDLS and CDR2 as YYNGEE. The CDR3 has 16 amino acids. Deletions cut 1 base from V and 0 bases from J, with 8 bases between. CDR3 protein: CASSVSLTSGANVLTF. The CDR3 DNA sequence: TGTGCCAGCAGCGTAAGCCTCACCTCTGGGGCCAACGTCCTGACTTTC.